This is a list of T cell receptor beta chains from one sample in a study of cytomegalovirus exposure and HLA in healthy donors. The protocol was immunoSEQ multiplex PCR, while the TCRdb copy is restricted to in-frame clones and leaves out a portion. Of fewer than 200,000 clones in the sample, roughly 80% were seen once. Sequencing was performed on PBMCs. The source is a man younger than 40 in good health and CMV-seronegative. The CDR3 runs from the conserved cysteine through the conserved F or W. A D gene is named only where the DNA matches it firmly. Clone size is not always given. Where it is, it says once, few, many or a class for expanded clones.

CDR3aa: CASRSGLAGDPPPYNEQFF
CDR3nt: TGCGCCAGCAGGTCGGGACTAGCGGGAGACCCTCCCCCCTACAATGAGCAGTTCTTC
abundance: few
v_gene: TRBV5-1
j_gene: TRBJ2-1
d_gene: TRBD2

CDR3aa: CASSLRQGNGNTIYF
CDR3nt: TGTGCCAGCAGTTTAAGGCAGGGGAATGGAAACACCATATATTTT
abundance: .
v_gene: TRBV27
j_gene: TRBJ1-3
d_gene: .

CDR3aa: CSVGPGGGYEQYF
CDR3nt: TGCAGCGTTGGTCCAGGGGGCGGATACGAGCAGTACTTC
abundance: .
v_gene: TRBV29-1
j_gene: TRBJ2-7
d_gene: TRBD1

CDR3aa: CASSLSRGTGELFF
CDR3nt: TGTGCCAGCAGTTTATCGCGAGGCACCGGGGAGCTGTTTTTT
abundance: .
v_gene: TRBV27
j_gene: TRBJ2-2
d_gene: .

CDR3aa: CASANPGGYGYTF
CDR3nt: TGTGCCAGCGCTAACCCAGGGGGCTATGGCTACACCTTC
abundance: .
v_gene: TRBV5-4
j_gene: TRBJ1-2
d_gene: TRBD1

CDR3aa: CASSFDGRTDTQYF
CDR3nt: TGTGCCAGCAGTTTTGACGGGAGAACAGATACGCAGTATTTT
abundance: .
v_gene: TRBV28
j_gene: TRBJ2-3
d_gene: .

CDR3aa: CASSQARTPFIPDTQYF
CDR3nt: TGTGCCAGCAGCCAAGCTCGGACACCCTTCATCCCAGATACGCAGTATTTT
abundance: .
v_gene: TRBV4-2
j_gene: TRBJ2-3
d_gene: .

CDR3aa: CASGQGGTYEQYF
CDR3nt: TGTGCCAGCGGACAGGGGGGAACCTACGAGCAGTACTTC
abundance: few
v_gene: TRBV2
j_gene: TRBJ2-7
d_gene: TRBD1

CDR3aa: CAWSVTGEQFF
CDR3nt: TGTGCCTGGAGTGTTACAGGTGAGCAGTTCTTC
abundance: .
v_gene: TRBV30
j_gene: TRBJ2-1
d_gene: .

CDR3aa: CASSLIGQGRKAFF
CDR3nt: TGTGCCAGCAGCTTAATAGGACAGGGAAGGAAAGCTTTCTTT
abundance: .
v_gene: TRBV7-2
j_gene: TRBJ1-1
d_gene: TRBD1

CDR3aa: CASSPHVGGAGGELFF
CDR3nt: TGTGCCAGCAGCCCTCACGTTGGGGGGGCAGGAGGGGAGCTGTTTTTT
abundance: .
v_gene: TRBV9
j_gene: TRBJ2-2
d_gene: .

CDR3aa: CASSLFNRVVNGEQFF
CDR3nt: TGTGCCAGCAGCTTGTTTAACAGGGTTGTGAATGGTGAGCAGTTCTTC
abundance: .
v_gene: TRBV7-6
j_gene: TRBJ2-1
d_gene: .

CDR3aa: CATGLEGDNSPLHF
CDR3nt: TGTGCCACCGGTCTTGAAGGAGATAATTCACCCCTCCACTTT
abundance: .
v_gene: TRBV15
j_gene: TRBJ1-6
d_gene: .

CDR3aa: CASRTSGIKGETQYF
CDR3nt: TGTGCCAGCAGGACTAGCGGGATCAAGGGGGAGACCCAGTACTTC
abundance: .
v_gene: TRBV11-2
j_gene: TRBJ2-5
d_gene: TRBD2

CDR3aa: CASSLSGTGHLGYTF
CDR3nt: TGTGCCAGCAGTTTATCGGGGACAGGGCACCTAGGCTACACCTTC
abundance: .
v_gene: TRBV27
j_gene: TRBJ1-2
d_gene: TRBD1

CDR3aa: CASSLFYSGVSSYEQYF
CDR3nt: TGTGCCAGCAGTTTATTTTACTCGGGGGTCTCGTCCTACGAGCAGTACTTC
abundance: .
v_gene: TRBV28
j_gene: TRBJ2-7
d_gene: .